Below, one TCR beta chain is given with its context. This sample was taken from a study of blood T cell repertoires in COVID-19. Study overall: There were acute and convalescent COVID-19 samples, and they came from the United States, Italy and Spain.

Original handling: Reference gene primer amplification in the assay estimated nucleated cell counts. Profiled with immunoSEQ multiplex PCR; TCRdb holds only in-frame clones, not every one. The V and J calls and clone size are taken from that table; D and trimming were inferred from the DNA. This sample yields some 670,000 clones, of which approximately 90% are seen a single time; roughly 0.25% belongs to the top ten. The receptor was derived from a young woman with acute or convalescent COVID-19. The sequenced material came from peripheral blood.

In DNA, the CDR3 is TGTGCCACCAGAGACCAGACTGATAAAAACACCATATATTTT. Residues: CATRDQTDKNTIYF. The V call is TRBV15, the J call TRBJ1-3; no reliable D call. CDR3 length: 14 amino acids. CDR1 and CDR2 (germline): LNHNV, YYDKDF (reference sequence). V lost 6 bases and J 6 bases, leaving 15 bases between the germline ends.